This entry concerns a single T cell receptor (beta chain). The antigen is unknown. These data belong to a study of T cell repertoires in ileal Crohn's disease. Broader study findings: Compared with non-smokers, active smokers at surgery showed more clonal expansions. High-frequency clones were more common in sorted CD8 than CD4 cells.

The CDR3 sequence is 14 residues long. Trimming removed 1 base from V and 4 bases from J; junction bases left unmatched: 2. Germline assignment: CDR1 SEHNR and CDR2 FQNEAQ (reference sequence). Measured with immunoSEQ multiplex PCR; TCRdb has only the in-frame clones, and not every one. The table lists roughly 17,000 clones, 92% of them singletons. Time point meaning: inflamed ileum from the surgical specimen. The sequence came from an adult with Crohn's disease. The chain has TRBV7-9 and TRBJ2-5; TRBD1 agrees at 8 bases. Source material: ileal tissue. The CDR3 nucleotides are TGTGCCAGCAGCTTAGTTACAGGGGGAGAGACCCAGTACTTC. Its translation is CASSLVTGGETQYF.